The 24 T cell receptor beta chains in this list originate from one sample, sequenced in a study of response to subunit inactivated influenza vaccine. TCRdb re-derived calls from the RT-PCR reads in MiXCR, one entry per CDR3 protein. The sample has 500,000 to 750,000 distinct CDR3 sequences, 12% to 15% seen once; the top ten hold around 10%. Sample: PBMCs from blood, taken about 12 days after vaccination. All receptors come from a man over 45 who received an inactivated influenza vaccine.

This rearrangement joins TRBV5-1 to TRBJ2-7, with 9 bases fitting TRBD1. V lost 0 bases to trimming and J lost 4 bases; unmatched junction nucleotides: 5. The CDR3 extends over 15 amino acids. CDR1 and CDR2 (germline): SGHRS, YFSETQ. CDR3 coding DNA: TGCGCCAGCAGCTTGGTCGAGGACAGGGGATACGAGCAGTACTTC. Protein sequence: CASSLVEDRGYEQYF.

The rearrangement joins TRBV12-2 to TRBJ2-3; the listed D gene, TRBD2, was not tested against the DNA. TRBV12-2 is tagged as a pseudogene. This CDR3 is built from 16 residues. DNA for the CDR3: TGTGCAAGTCGCTTAGGACTAGCGGGAACCACAGATACGCAGTATTTT. Protein product: CASRLGLAGTTDTQYF.

This chain connects TRBV6-2 or TRBV6-3 to TRBJ2-1, with D perhaps matching TRBD1 or TRBD2 (5 bases each). Germline-derived CDR1 and CDR2 are MNHEY and SVGEGT. V shed 7 bases and J shed 0 bases, with 16 bases lying between them. The CDR3 sequence is 16 residues long. The CDR3 loop reads CASTQYGAFSYNEQFF. DNA of the CDR3: TGTGCCAGCACGCAATACGGGGCATTCTCCTACAATGAGCAGTTCTTC.

The chain combines TRBV6-1 with TRBJ2-7, with TRBD1 matching 10 bases. The CDR3 sequence is 13 residues long. CDR1 is MNHNS, CDR2 SASEGT, per germline. With V trimmed by 6 bases and J by 4 bases, 3 bases remained unmatched. The CDR3 DNA follows: TGTGCCAGCAGGGACAGGGGGGGATACGAGCAGTACTTC. It specifies CASRDRGGYEQYF.

Only a few counts were recorded for this clonotype. The chain has TRBV11-1 and TRBJ1-1; 7 bases are shared with TRBD1. This CDR3 contains 16 residues. Germline CDR1 is SGHAT and CDR2 is FQDESV (reference sequence). Trimming removed 2 bases from V and 0 bases from J; junction bases left unmatched: 6. In DNA, the CDR3 is TGTGCCAGCAGCTTACCCTCCGGGACAGTGAACACTGAAGCTTTCTTT. Amino acids: CASSLPSGTVNTEAFF.

This rearrangement joins TRBV6-2 or TRBV6-3 to TRBJ1-5; TRBD1 matches 9 bases. The CDR3 length is 15 residues. Trimming removed 5 bases from V and 5 bases from J; junction bases left unmatched: 7. Germline V CDR1 and CDR2: MNHEY, SVGEGT. The CDR3 sequence is CASSDDRGWHQPQHF. The CDR3 nucleotides read TGTGCCAGCAGTGACGACAGGGGGTGGCATCAGCCCCAGCATTTT.

This clonotype was detected many times. This chain uses TRBV12-3 or TRBV12-4 with TRBJ2-3, with D maybe TRBD1 (6 bases). The CDR3 sequence is 15 residues long. Trimming removed 1 base from V and 0 bases from J, with 8 bases in between. This CDR3 reads CASSLGDTSTDTQYF. The CDR3 DNA reads TGTGCCAGCAGTTTAGGGGACACTAGCACAGATACGCAGTATTTT.

This clonotype was seen a handful of times. The chain joins TRBV11-2 to TRBJ1-2; TRBD1 might be the D (6 bases). Trimming pared 1 base from V and 11 bases from J, leaving 17 bases between. This CDR3 has 14 amino acids. CDR1 and CDR2 from the germline V gene are SGHAT and FQNNGV. In nucleotides, the CDR3 is TGTGCCAGCAGCTTAGCGGTCAGGCAGGGGAGGTACACCTTC. It encodes CASSLAVRQGRYTF.

This clonotype was found many times. The CDR3 loop is CASPQRTGYYEQYF. For the CDR3, the DNA is TGTGCCAGCCCCCAACGGACAGGGTACTACGAGCAGTACTTC. This chain uses TRBV7-2 with TRBJ2-7; TRBD1 matches 8 bases. This CDR3 is 14 amino acids long. Germline CDR1 reads SGHTA; CDR2 reads FQGNSA. After removal of 8 bases from V and 3 bases from J, the junction contained 9 bases not matched to a gene.

This clonotype was seen at least ten times. The DNA of the CDR3 is TGTGCCACCAGTGACTCCCTAGCGGGGGGCCGCAATGAGCAGTTCTTC. Encoded protein: CATSDSLAGGRNEQFF. The V and J genes are TRBV24-1 and TRBJ2-1; 11 positions match TRBD2. The length of the CDR3 is 16 residues. Germline lookup yields CDR1 KGHDR and CDR2 SFDVKD. J lost 6 bases, V lost 4 bases, and 7 bases had no gene match.

This clonotype was found a few times. V usage is TRBV29-1 and J usage is TRBJ2-1, with no clear D. V lost 5 bases and J lost 5, with 7 bases in between. The germline CDR1 and CDR2 sequences are SQVTM and ANQGSEA. This CDR3 region has 11 residues. The CDR3 DNA follows: TGCAGCGTTACCTGGCACAATGAGCAGTTCTTC. Translated, it gives CSVTWHNEQFF.

The chain has TRBV7-8 and TRBJ2-5, with 11 bases aligning to TRBD2. The V and J ends lost 6 bases and 7 bases, in that order; junction bases with no gene match: 7. Per germline, CDR1 SGHVS and CDR2 FQNEAQ. The CDR3 is made up of 14 amino acids. DNA for the CDR3: TGTGCCAGCAGACCCGGGACTAGCGGAGTGACCCAGTACTTC. The encoded protein is CASRPGTSGVTQYF.

The CDR3 spells CASSLRVEQRGSNEQFF. The CDR3 DNA follows: TGTGCCAGCAGCTTAAGGGTTGAGCAGAGGGGATCCAATGAGCAGTTCTTC. This chain joins TRBV7-8 and TRBJ2-1; the D call may be TRBD1 or TRBD2 (5 bases each). Trimming took off 2 bases at V and 6 bases at J, with 20 bases between the two ends. CDR1 SGHVS and CDR2 FQNEAQ come from the germline V gene. CDR3 length: 17 residues.

This clonotype was recorded at least ten times. The chain joins TRBV3-1 to TRBJ2-7; 8 nucleotides line up with TRBD1. V was pared by 0 bases and J by 2 bases, with 9 bases of the junction left unmatched. The length of the CDR3 is 17 residues. Germline CDR1 is LGHDT and CDR2 is YNNKEL (reference sequence). The CDR3 reads CASSQEFVRDRPYEQYF. Here the CDR3 DNA reads TGTGCCAGCAGCCAAGAATTTGTACGGGACAGGCCCTACGAGCAGTACTTC.

This clonotype showed up many times. V is TRBV5-1 and J is TRBJ2-7, with 7 bases identical to TRBD1. The CDR3 spans 12 residues. The V gene end was trimmed by 0 bases and the J gene end by 8 bases; junction bases not matched to a gene: 2. CDR1 SGHRS and CDR2 YFSETQ come from the germline V gene. CDR3 sequence (DNA): TGCGCCAGCAGCTTGGACAGGGGCAAGCAGTACTTC. Protein sequence: CASSLDRGKQYF. Supplemented by reference TRBV5-1 and TRBJ2-7, the full variable domain reads KAGVTQTPRYLIKTRGQQVTLSCSPISGHRSVSWYQQTPGQGLQFLFEYFSETQRNKGNFPGRFSGRQFSNSRSEMNVSTLELGDSALYLCASSLDRGKQYFGPGTRLTVT.

The CDR3 coding sequence is TGTGCCAGCAGGTCGCCCCACGATCTAAACATTCAGTACTTC. Amino acid sequence: CASRSPHDLNIQYF. The chain carries TRBV5-6 and TRBJ2-4; D gene unclear. Germline assignment: CDR1 SGHDT and CDR2 YYEEEE. Trimming took off 5 bases at V and 6 bases at J, with 15 bases between the two ends. The CDR3 consists of 14 residues.

This clonotype came up a few times. This chain uses TRBV7-2 with TRBJ1-4; D is unclear. Germline V CDR1 and CDR2: SGHTA, FQGNSA. There are 14 residues in the CDR3. Trimming took off 3 bases at V and 5 bases at J, with 10 bases between the two ends. The CDR3: CASSLSRTNEKLFF. CDR3 nucleotides: TGTGCCAGCAGCTTGAGCCGCACCAATGAAAAACTGTTTTTT.

CDR3 sequence reads: CASRRMSLGGMDEQYF. The CDR3, as DNA: TGCGCCAGCAGGAGGATGTCTCTAGGGGGAATGGACGAGCAGTACTTC. This rearrangement joins TRBV5-1 to TRBJ2-7; TRBD1 is a possible D gene (6 bases). The CDR3 loop spans 16 amino acids. V lost 5 bases to trimming and J lost 5 bases, with 23 bases between them. CDR1 is SGHRS, CDR2 YFSETQ, per germline.

There are a few counts of this clonotype. V is TRBV27 and J is TRBJ1-1; possibly TRBD1 for D (6 bases). There are 14 residues in the CDR3. CDR1 MNHEY and CDR2 SMNVEV come from the germline V gene (reference sequence). With 6 bases removed from V and 1 base from J, the gap between germline ends came to 12 bases. The CDR3 region is CASRGGHTNTEAFF. The DNA of the CDR3 is TGTGCCAGCAGGGGGGGACATACGAACACTGAAGCTTTCTTT.

This clonotype was detected only a few times. The rearrangement joins TRBV29-1 to TRBJ2-2; D possibly corresponds to TRBD2 (5 bases). Trimming pared 7 bases from V and 4 bases from J, leaving 16 bases between. Germline V gives CDR1 SQVTM, CDR2 ANQGSEA. CDR3 size: 14 residues. For the CDR3, the DNA is TGCAGCGGATCAGTATCTGGACTCACCGGGGAGCTGTTTTTT. Translation gives CSGSVSGLTGELFF.

The chain combines TRBV27 with TRBJ2-1; TRBD2 is a possible D gene (6 bases). The ends were cut back, 2 bases at V and 6 bases at J, with 11 bases in the middle. The CDR3 extends over 14 amino acids. Germline CDR1 and CDR2: MNHEY and SMNVEV (reference sequence). This chain's CDR3 is CASSLAMTSNEQFF. The CDR3 DNA is TGTGCCAGCAGTTTAGCGATGACTAGCAATGAGCAGTTCTTC.

This clonotype occurred many times. The genes are TRBV15 and TRBJ2-4; a possible D gene is TRBD2 (5 bases). The V and J ends lost 5 bases and 15 bases respectively, with 17 bases between them. Germline loops: CDR1 LNHNV, CDR2 YYDKDF (reference sequence). The CDR3 loop spans 12 amino acids. The CDR3 DNA reads TGTGCCACCAGCTCTGGTGGTTCGCGGGCGTACTTC. Protein product: CATSSGGSRAYF. Based on the CDR3 plus reference TRBV15 and TRBJ2-4, the full variable domain is DAMVIQNPRYQVTQFGKPVTLSCSQTLNHNVMYWYQQKSSQAPKLLFHYYDKDFNNEADTPDNFQSRRPNTSFCFLDIRSPGLGDTAMYLCATSSGGSRAYFGAGTRLSVL.

The chain combines TRBV9 with TRBJ2-1, with D perhaps TRBD2 (6 bases). V gave up 4 bases and J gave up 1 base, with 12 bases separating them. The CDR3 contains 15 residues. The V gene's germline CDR1 is SGDLS and CDR2 YYNGEE. The CDR3 DNA follows: TGTGCCAGCAGCCCTGGAGGGCCTTCCTACAATGAGCAGTTCTTC. Its translation is CASSPGGPSYNEQFF. Complete variable domain (other parts from reference TRBV9 and TRBJ2-1): DSGVTQTPKHLITATGQRVTLRCSPRSGDLSVYWYQQSLDQGLQFLIQYYNGEERAKGNILERFSAQQFPDLHSELNLSSLELGDSALYFCASSPGGPSYNEQFFGPGTRLTVL.

This clonotype was counted a few times. The chain recombines TRBV3-1 with TRBJ2-3; TRBD1 matches at 10 bases. The V and J ends lost 3 bases and 5 bases, in that order; junction bases with no gene match: 11. The germline gives CDR1 LGHDT, CDR2 YNNKEL (reference sequence). CDR3 size: 17 residues. The CDR3 DNA reads TGTGCCAGCAGCCATCGGGGAGGGACAGGGGTCAAAGATACGCAGTATTTT. Amino acids: CASSHRGGTGVKDTQYF.